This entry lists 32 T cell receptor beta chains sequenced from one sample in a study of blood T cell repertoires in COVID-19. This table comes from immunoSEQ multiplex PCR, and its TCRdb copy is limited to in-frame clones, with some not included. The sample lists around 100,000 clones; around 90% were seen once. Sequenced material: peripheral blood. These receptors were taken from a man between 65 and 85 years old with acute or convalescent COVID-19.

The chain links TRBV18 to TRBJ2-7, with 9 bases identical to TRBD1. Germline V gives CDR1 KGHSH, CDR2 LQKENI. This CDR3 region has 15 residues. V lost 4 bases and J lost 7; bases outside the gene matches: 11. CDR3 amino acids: CASSLSRDRVGEQYF. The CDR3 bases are TGTGCCAGCTCACTCTCACGGGACAGGGTGGGGGAGCAGTACTTC.

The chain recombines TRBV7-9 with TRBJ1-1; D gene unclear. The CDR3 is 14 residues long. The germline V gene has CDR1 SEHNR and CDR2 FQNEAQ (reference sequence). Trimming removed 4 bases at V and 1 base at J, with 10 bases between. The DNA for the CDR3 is TGTGCCAGCAGCTCCGCCGCGGCGAACACTGAAGCTTTCTTT. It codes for CASSSAAANTEAFF.

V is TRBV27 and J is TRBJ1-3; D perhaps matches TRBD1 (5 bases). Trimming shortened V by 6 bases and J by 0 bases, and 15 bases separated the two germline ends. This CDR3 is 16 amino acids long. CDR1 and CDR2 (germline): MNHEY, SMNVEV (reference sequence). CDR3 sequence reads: CASRGRGGISGNTIYF. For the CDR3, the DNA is TGTGCCAGCAGGGGCCGGGGGGGAATCTCTGGAAACACCATATATTTT.

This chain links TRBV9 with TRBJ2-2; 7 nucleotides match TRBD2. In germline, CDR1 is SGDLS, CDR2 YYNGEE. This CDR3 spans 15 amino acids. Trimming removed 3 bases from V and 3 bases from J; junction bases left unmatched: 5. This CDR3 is CASSATSADTGELFF. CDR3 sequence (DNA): TGTGCCAGCAGCGCAACTAGCGCGGACACCGGGGAGCTGTTTTTT.

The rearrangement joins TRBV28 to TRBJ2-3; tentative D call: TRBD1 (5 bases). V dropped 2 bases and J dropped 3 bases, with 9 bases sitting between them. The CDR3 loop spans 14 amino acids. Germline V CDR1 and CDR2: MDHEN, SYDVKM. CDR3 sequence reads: CASSLKGLTDTQYF. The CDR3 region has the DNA TGTGCCAGCAGTTTAAAGGGGCTGACAGATACGCAGTATTTT.

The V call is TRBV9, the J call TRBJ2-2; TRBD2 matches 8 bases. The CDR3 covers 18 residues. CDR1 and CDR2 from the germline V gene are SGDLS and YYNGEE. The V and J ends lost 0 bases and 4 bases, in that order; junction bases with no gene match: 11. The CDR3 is CASSVGLAGTLGTGELFF. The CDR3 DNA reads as TGTGCCAGCAGCGTAGGTTTAGCGGGAACTCTGGGCACCGGGGAGCTGTTTTTT.

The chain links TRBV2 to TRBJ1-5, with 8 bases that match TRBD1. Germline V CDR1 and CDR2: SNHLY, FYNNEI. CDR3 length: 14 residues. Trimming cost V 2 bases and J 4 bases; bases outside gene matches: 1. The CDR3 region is CASSEHRGNQPQHF. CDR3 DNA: TGTGCCAGCAGTGAACACAGGGGGAATCAGCCCCAGCATTTT.

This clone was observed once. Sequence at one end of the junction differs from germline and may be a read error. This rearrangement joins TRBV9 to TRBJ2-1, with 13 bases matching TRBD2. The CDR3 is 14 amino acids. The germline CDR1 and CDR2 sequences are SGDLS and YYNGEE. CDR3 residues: CASSVGLAGGLWVF. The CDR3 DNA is TGTGCCAGCAGCGTAGGACTAGCGGGAGGCCTCTGGGTCTTC. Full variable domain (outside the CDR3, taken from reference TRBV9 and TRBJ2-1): DSGVTQTPKHLITATGQRVTLRCSPRSGDLSVYWYQQSLDQGLQFLIQYYNGEERAKGNILERFSAQQFPDLHSELNLSSLELGDSALYFCASSVGLAGGLWVFGPGTRLTVL.

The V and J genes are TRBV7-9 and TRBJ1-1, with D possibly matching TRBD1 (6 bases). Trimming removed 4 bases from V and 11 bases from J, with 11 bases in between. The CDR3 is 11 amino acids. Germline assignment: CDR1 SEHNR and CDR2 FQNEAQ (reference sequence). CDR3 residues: CASSYGQWAFF. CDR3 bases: TGTGCCAGCAGCTATGGACAGTGGGCTTTCTTT.

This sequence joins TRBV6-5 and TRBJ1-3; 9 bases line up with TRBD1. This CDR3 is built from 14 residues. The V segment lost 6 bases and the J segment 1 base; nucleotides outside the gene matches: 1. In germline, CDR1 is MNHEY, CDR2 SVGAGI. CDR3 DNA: TGTGCCAGCAGCGGGACAGGGTCTGGAAACACCATATATTTT. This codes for CASSGTGSGNTIYF.

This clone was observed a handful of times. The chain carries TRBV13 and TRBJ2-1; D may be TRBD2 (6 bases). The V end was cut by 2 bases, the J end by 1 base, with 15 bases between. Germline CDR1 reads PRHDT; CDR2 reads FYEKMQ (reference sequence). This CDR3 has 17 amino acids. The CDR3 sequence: CASSLPLGRESYNEQFF. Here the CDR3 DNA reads TGTGCCAGCAGCTTACCTTTGGGTCGGGAGTCCTACAATGAGCAGTTCTTC.

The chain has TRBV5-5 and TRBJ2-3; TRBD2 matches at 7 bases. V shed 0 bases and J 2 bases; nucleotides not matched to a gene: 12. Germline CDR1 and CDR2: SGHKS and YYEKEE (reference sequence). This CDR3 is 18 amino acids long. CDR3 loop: CASSLAPLSGVNTDTQYF. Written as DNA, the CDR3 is TGTGCCAGCAGCTTGGCCCCACTCAGCGGGGTGAACACAGATACGCAGTATTTT.

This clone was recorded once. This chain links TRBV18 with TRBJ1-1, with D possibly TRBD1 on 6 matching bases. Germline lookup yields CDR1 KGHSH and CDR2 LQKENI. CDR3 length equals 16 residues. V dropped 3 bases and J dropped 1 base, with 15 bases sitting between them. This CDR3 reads CASSPKDRSWNTEAFF. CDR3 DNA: TGTGCCAGCTCACCGAAGGACAGAAGTTGGAACACTGAAGCTTTCTTT.

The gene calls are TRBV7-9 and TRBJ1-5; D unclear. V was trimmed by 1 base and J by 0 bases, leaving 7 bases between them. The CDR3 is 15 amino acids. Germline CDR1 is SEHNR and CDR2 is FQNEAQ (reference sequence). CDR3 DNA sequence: TGTGCCAGCAGCTTAGTTGGCGGTAGCAATCAGCCCCAGCATTTT. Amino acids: CASSLVGGSNQPQHF.

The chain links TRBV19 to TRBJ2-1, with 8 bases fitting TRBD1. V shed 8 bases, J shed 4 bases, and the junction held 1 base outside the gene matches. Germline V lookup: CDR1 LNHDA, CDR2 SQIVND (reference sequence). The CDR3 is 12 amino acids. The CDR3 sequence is CASRQGYNEQFF. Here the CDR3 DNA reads TGTGCCAGTCGACAGGGGTACAATGAGCAGTTCTTC.

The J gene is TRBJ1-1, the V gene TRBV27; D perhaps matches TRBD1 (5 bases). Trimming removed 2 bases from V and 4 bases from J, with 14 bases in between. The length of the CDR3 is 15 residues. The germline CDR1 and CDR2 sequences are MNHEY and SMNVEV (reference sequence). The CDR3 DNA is TGTGCCAGCAGTTTAGGGGGGACCCCGGGCACTGAAGCTTTCTTT. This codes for CASSLGGTPGTEAFF.

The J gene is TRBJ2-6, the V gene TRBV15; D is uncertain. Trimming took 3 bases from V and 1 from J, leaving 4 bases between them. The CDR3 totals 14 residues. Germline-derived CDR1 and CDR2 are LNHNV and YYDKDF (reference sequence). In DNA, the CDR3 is TGTGCCACCAGCAGCAAATCTGGGGCCAACGTCCTGACTTTC. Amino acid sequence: CATSSKSGANVLTF.

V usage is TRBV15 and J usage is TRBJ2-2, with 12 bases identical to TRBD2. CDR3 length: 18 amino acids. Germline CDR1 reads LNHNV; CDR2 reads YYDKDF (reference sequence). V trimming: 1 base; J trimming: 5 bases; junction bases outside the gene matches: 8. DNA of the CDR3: TGTGCCACCAGCAGAGCCCACAGGGGGACTAGCGGGACCGGGGAGCTGTTTTTT. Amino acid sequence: CATSRAHRGTSGTGELFF.

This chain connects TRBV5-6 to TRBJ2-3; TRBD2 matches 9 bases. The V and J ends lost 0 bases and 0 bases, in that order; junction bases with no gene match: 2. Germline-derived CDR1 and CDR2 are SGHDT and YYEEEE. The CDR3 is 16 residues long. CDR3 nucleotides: TGTGCCAGCAGCTTGGTAGCGGGGGCCAGCACAGATACGCAGTATTTT. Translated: CASSLVAGASTDTQYF.

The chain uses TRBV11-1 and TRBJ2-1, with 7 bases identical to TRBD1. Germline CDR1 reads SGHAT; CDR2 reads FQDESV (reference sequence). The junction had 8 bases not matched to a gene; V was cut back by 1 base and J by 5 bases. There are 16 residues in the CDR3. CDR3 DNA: TGTGCCAGCAGCTTAGTACGGCAGGGGGACGACAATGAGCAGTTCTTC. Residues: CASSLVRQGDDNEQFF.

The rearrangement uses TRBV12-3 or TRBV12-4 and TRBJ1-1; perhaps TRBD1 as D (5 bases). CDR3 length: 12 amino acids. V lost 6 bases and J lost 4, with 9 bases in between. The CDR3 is CASRKGFTEAFF. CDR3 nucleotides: TGTGCCAGCAGAAAGGGGTTCACTGAAGCTTTCTTT.

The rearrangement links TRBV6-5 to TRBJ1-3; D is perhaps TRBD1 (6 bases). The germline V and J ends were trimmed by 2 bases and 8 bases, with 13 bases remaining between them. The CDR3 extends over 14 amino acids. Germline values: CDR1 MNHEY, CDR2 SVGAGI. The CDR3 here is CASSYNLGAYTIYF. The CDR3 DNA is TGTGCCAGCAGTTACAATTTGGGGGCATACACCATATATTTT.

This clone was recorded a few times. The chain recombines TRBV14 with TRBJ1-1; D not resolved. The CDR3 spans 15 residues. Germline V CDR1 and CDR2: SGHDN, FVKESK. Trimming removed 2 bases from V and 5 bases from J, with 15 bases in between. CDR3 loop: CASSQLERVWTEAFF. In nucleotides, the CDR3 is TGTGCCAGCAGCCAACTTGAGAGGGTATGGACTGAAGCTTTCTTT.

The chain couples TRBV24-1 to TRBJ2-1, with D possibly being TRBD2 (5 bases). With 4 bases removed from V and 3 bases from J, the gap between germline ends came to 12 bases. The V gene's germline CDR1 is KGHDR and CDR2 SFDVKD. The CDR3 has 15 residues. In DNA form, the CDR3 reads TGTGCCACCAGTGAGGTGGCTAGCAGCTACAATGAGCAGTTCTTC. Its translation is CATSEVASSYNEQFF.

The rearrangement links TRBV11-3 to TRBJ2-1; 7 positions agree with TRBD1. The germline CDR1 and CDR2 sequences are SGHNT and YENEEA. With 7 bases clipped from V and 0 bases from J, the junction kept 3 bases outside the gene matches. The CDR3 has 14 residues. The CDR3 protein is CASTQGDSYNEQFF. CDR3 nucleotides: TGTGCCAGCACCCAGGGGGACTCCTACAATGAGCAGTTCTTC. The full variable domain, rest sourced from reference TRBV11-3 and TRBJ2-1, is EAGVVQSPRYKIIEKKQPVAFWCNPISGHNTLYWYLQNLGQGPELLIRYENEEAVDDSQLPKDRFSAERLKGVDSTLKIQPAELGDSAVYLCASTQGDSYNEQFFGPGTRLTVL.

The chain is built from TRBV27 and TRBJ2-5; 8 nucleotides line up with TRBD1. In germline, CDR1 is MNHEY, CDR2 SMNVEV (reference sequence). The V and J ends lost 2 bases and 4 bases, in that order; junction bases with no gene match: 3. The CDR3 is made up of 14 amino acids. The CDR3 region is CASSLQGAGETQYF. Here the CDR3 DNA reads TGTGCCAGCAGTTTACAGGGGGCGGGAGAGACCCAGTACTTC.

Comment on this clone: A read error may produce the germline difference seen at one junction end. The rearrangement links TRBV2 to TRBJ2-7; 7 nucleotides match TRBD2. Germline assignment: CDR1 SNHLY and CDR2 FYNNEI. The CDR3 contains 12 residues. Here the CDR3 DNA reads TGTGCCAGCAGTGCCATCGGGACTAAAATCCTCTTC. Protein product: CASSAIGTKILF.

The CDR3 loop reads CASSSHSGSGETQYF. The CDR3 DNA reads as TGCGCCAGCAGCTCACATAGCGGTTCGGGGGAGACCCAGTACTTC. The genes are TRBV4-3 and TRBJ2-5, with D possibly TRBD2 on 6 matching bases. Germline V CDR1 and CDR2: LGHNA, YSLEER. CDR3 length: 15 amino acids. The germline V and J ends were trimmed by 5 bases and 5 bases, with 18 bases remaining between them.

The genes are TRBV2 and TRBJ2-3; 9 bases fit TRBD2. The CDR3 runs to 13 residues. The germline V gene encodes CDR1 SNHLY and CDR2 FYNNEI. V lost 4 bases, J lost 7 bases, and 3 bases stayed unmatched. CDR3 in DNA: TGTGCCAGCAGTGGGACTAGCGCAAATACGCAGTATTTT. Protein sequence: CASSGTSANTQYF.

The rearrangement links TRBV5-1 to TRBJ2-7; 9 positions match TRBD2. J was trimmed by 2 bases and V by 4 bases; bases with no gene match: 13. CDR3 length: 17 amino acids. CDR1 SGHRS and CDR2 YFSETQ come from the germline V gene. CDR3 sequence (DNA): TGCGCCAGCAGCCAAACAGGCCTTAGCGGGGGAACCTACGAGCAGTACTTC. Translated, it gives CASSQTGLSGGTYEQYF.

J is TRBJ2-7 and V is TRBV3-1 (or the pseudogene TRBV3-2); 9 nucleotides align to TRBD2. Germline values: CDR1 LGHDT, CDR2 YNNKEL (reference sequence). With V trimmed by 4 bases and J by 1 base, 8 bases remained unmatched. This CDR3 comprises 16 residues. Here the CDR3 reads CASSLRGGDLSYEQYF. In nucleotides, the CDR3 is TGTGCCAGCAGCCTGCGCGGGGGGGACTTATCCTACGAGCAGTACTTC.

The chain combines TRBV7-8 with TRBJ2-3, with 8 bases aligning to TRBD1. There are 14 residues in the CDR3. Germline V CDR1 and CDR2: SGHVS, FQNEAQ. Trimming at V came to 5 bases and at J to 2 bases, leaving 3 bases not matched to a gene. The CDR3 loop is CASSPDRATDTQYF. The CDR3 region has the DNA TGTGCCAGCAGCCCGGACAGGGCCACAGATACGCAGTATTTT. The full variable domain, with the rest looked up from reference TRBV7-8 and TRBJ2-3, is GAGVSQSPRYKVAKRGQDVALRCDPISGHVSLFWYQQALGQGPEFLTYFQNEAQLDKSGLPSDRFFAERPEGSVSTLKIQRTQQEDSAVYLCASSPDRATDTQYFGPGTRLTVL.